This T cell receptor beta chain was recorded in a study of shared clonotypes between healthy human individuals. Study-wide points: Sampling included only blood; tissue repertoires likely differ.

Naive CD8 cells lacked CD45RO, underwent positive selection for CCR7 and left out terminally differentiated effector memory CD45RA+ cells. On this clone: What it binds is not known.

Profiled with immunoSEQ multiplex PCR; TCRdb holds only in-frame clones, not every one. In the table there are 1.5 million to 2.5 million clones, 85% to 95% of which are singletons. Germline values: CDR1 SEHNR, CDR2 FQNEAQ (reference sequence). Deletions cut 3 bases from V and 0 bases from J, with 12 bases between. This CDR3 contains 16 residues. Material for sequencing was naive CD8+ T cells sorted from blood. The V and J genes are TRBV7-9 and TRBJ2-1, with no clear D. This TCR was recovered from a man aged 18 to 29 in good health. For the CDR3, the DNA is TGTGCCAGCAGCTTTATTGAGGCTAGCTCCTACAATGAGCAGTTCTTC. Its translation is CASSFIEASSYNEQFF.